Each of the 19 T cell receptor beta chains below was sequenced from the same sample in a study of T cells after yellow fever vaccination. TCRdb independently ran MiXCR on the 5' RACE reads; one entry per CDR3 protein. This table holds over 110,000 distinct CDR3 sequences, around 7.7% found once. The material was CD4+ T cells sorted from PBMCs, obtained 5 days after the yellow fever booster vaccination. Receptor source: a man younger than 40 who received the YFV17D yellow fever vaccine.

The chain recombines TRBV25-1 with TRBJ2-2, with a tentative D call TRBD1 (5 bases). The germline V gene encodes CDR1 MGHDK and CDR2 SYGVNS. Trimming removed 6 bases at V and 6 bases at J, with 11 bases between. This CDR3 region has 13 residues. The DNA of the CDR3 is TGTGCCAGCAGATGGGCAGGGCCCGGGGAGCTGTTTTTT. It codes for CASRWAGPGELFF.

Note on this clonotype: A much larger clone sits a single nucleotide away, making a read error possible. The chain joins TRBV7-6 to TRBJ2-5, with 7 bases aligning to TRBD2. Germline-derived CDR1 and CDR2 are SGHVS and FNYEAQ. The CDR3 runs 14 residues. The DNA for the CDR3 is TGTGCCAGCAGCTTAGAAGCGGGAAAAGAGACCAAGTACTTC. Encoded protein: CASSLEAGKETKYF.

This clonotype was found many times. The chain's CDR3 is CASSATRQPSYNEQFF. CDR3 DNA sequence: TGTGCCAGCAGCGCCACTCGACAGCCATCCTACAATGAGCAGTTCTTC. The chain links TRBV21-1 to TRBJ2-1; the table's D call TRBD1 went unverified against the DNA. TRBV21-1 constitutes a pseudogene. CDR3 length equals 16 residues.

Ten or more counts support this clonotype. This chain uses TRBV20-1 with TRBJ2-3, with 7 bases matching TRBD2. The CDR3 contains 15 residues. V dropped 1 base and J dropped 8; count of bases not matched to a gene: 12. Germline V gene sequence: CDR1 DFQATT, CDR2 SNEGSKA (reference sequence). CDR3 DNA: TGCAGTGCTAGAGTCGCGGGAGCGCTAATGGGTACGCAGTATTTT. It yields the protein CSARVAGALMGTQYF.

At least ten counts were recorded for this clonotype. The chain joins TRBV14 to TRBJ2-5, with 7 bases identical to TRBD1. The CDR3 loop spans 15 amino acids. Germline CDR1 reads SGHDN; CDR2 reads FVKESK. Germline trimming cut 4 bases from V and 2 bases from J; bases unmatched to any gene: 7. The CDR3 region is CASSRLTGRQETQYF. The CDR3 bases are TGTGCCAGCAGCCGATTGACAGGGCGGCAAGAGACCCAGTACTTC.

The table lists this clonotype with many counts. The chain joins TRBV6-2 or TRBV6-3 to TRBJ2-2; no definite D call. V was cut by 2 bases and J by 8 bases, with 12 bases left in between. The CDR3 consists of 14 residues. Germline CDR1 and CDR2: MNHEY and SVGEGT. CDR3 loop: CASSYPAPRGELFF. The DNA of the CDR3 is TGTGCCAGCAGTTACCCGGCCCCGAGGGGGGAGCTGTTTTTT.

The chain uses TRBV19 and TRBJ2-2, with D hard to call. The CDR3 is 14 amino acids. Germline lookup yields CDR1 LNHDA and CDR2 SQIVND (reference sequence). V shed 6 bases and J shed 0 bases, with 8 bases lying between them. This CDR3 reads CASRGSPNTGELFF. The CDR3, as DNA: TGTGCCAGTAGAGGAAGTCCGAACACCGGGGAGCTGTTTTTT.

The chain is built from TRBV10-3 and TRBJ2-7; D remains unclear. This CDR3 is built from 12 residues. The V gene lost 2 bases and the J gene lost 10 bases, with 12 bases spanning the gap. Germline V gene sequence: CDR1 ENHRY, CDR2 SYGVKD. The DNA for the CDR3 is TGTGCCATCAGTGAGCGAAGGATTGAACAGTACTTC. The encoded protein is CAISERRIEQYF.

This clonotype was detected many times. The chain combines TRBV28 with TRBJ2-4, with no clear D. Trimming stripped 3 bases from V and 3 bases from J, with 9 bases between. Germline CDR1 and CDR2: MDHEN and SYDVKM. This CDR3 has 14 residues. CDR3 bases: TGTGCCAGCAGTTTGAGTCAGGTCAAAAACATTCAGTACTTC. As protein: CASSLSQVKNIQYF.

This clonotype has at least ten counts. Here the CDR3 DNA reads TGCAGTGCTAGGTGGGCAGGGCAAGCTTTCTTT. Amino acids: CSARWAGQAFF. This chain joins TRBV20-1 and TRBJ1-1, with D possibly TRBD1 on 5 matching bases. The ends were cut back, 3 bases at V and 9 bases at J, with 11 bases in the middle. CDR1 and CDR2 from the germline V gene are DFQATT and SNEGSKA (reference sequence). There are 11 residues in the CDR3.

Ten or more counts support this clonotype. The J gene is TRBJ2-3, the V gene TRBV7-2, with TRBD2 identical over 8 bases. The CDR3 totals 16 residues. Trimming removed 5 bases from V and 1 base from J; junction bases left unmatched: 8. Per the germline V gene, CDR1 is SGHTA and CDR2 is FQGNSA. The CDR3 nucleotides are TGTGCCAGCAGCCCCCTTGGGCGGGAGGGCACAGATACGCAGTATTTT. Translating gives CASSPLGREGTDTQYF.

Of note for this clonotype: Given a much more abundant clone one base away, this may be a read error. V usage is TRBV7-9 and J usage is TRBJ2-5, with D perhaps TRBD2 (6 bases). The V gene lost 10 bases and the J gene lost 5 bases, with 17 bases spanning the gap. Germline loops: CDR1 SEHNR, CDR2 FQNEAQ (reference sequence). This CDR3 is 13 amino acids long. CDR3 DNA: TGTGCCACAACTCCGGACGGGAGTGAGACCCAGTACTTC. This encodes CATTPDGSETQYF.

The chain combines TRBV5-1 with TRBJ2-3, with TRBD2 matching over 11 bases. Per the germline V gene, CDR1 is SGHRS and CDR2 is YFSETQ. The CDR3 spans 16 residues. V lost 2 bases to trimming and J lost 3 bases; unmatched junction nucleotides: 5. CDR3 amino acids: CASSFQTSGSTDTQYF. The CDR3 nucleotides read TGCGCCAGCAGCTTCCAAACTAGCGGGAGTACAGATACGCAGTATTTT.

A remark on this clonotype: This clone may be a read error of a much larger clone one base away. This sequence joins TRBV20-1 and TRBJ2-5, with 8 positions matching TRBD2. V shed 4 bases and J 5 bases; nucleotides not matched to a gene: 9. Germline V gives CDR1 DFQATT, CDR2 SNEGSKA (reference sequence). The CDR3 is 14 residues long. The CDR3 loop reads CSAMGTSVFETQYF. CDR3 in DNA: TGCAGTGCTATGGGGACTAGTGTCTTTGAGACCCAGTACTTC.

This clonotype showed up just a few times. J is TRBJ2-6 and V is TRBV18; D is possibly TRBD2 (6 bases). Trimming took 3 bases from V and 0 from J, leaving 15 bases between them. The CDR3 is 18 amino acids. The germline V gene has CDR1 KGHSH and CDR2 LQKENI. CDR3 residues: CASSPTTGVPSGANVLTF. Written as DNA, the CDR3 is TGTGCCAGCTCACCCACGACGGGGGTGCCCTCTGGGGCCAACGTCCTGACTTTC.

CDR3 in DNA: TGCAGCGGGGGACAGGGCAACCAAGAGACCCAGTACTTC. This translates into CSGGQGNQETQYF. The rearrangement joins TRBV29-1 to TRBJ2-5, with 9 bases aligning to TRBD1. The CDR3 spans 13 residues. Germline V gene sequence: CDR1 SQVTM, CDR2 ANQGSEA. V was pared by 7 bases and J by 0 bases, with 3 bases of the junction left unmatched.

This clonotype showed up many times. The genes are TRBV6-5 and TRBJ2-7, with 7 bases that match TRBD2. V shed 0 bases and J 7 bases; nucleotides not matched to a gene: 9. The CDR3 length is 15 residues. Germline V CDR1 and CDR2: MNHEY, SVGAGI. CDR3 protein: CASSYSGLAEREQYF. The CDR3 nucleotides are TGTGCCAGCAGTTACTCGGGGCTAGCGGAGCGGGAGCAGTACTTC.

This clonotype was recorded many times. The rearrangement uses TRBV3-1 and TRBJ1-2; 9 bases line up with TRBD1. Losses at the gene ends were 6 bases for V and 6 bases for J; bases not matched to a gene: 14. Germline lookup yields CDR1 LGHDT and CDR2 YNNKEL (reference sequence). The CDR3 consists of 16 residues. In DNA form, the CDR3 reads TGTGCCAGCAGTCATTGGGACAGGGATTCCGCGCATGGCTACACCTTC. Translating it yields CASSHWDRDSAHGYTF. The variable domain in full, completed from reference TRBV3-1 and TRBJ1-2, reads DTAVSQTPKYLVTQMGNDKSIKCEQNLGHDTMYWYKQDSKKFLKIMFSYNNKELIINETVPNRFSPKSPDKAHLNLHINSLELGDSAVYFCASSHWDRDSAHGYTFGSGTRLTVV.

This clonotype has a count of ten or more. The chain links TRBV4-3 to TRBJ2-1, with D maybe TRBD1 (5 bases). The CDR3 has 14 residues. Per germline, CDR1 LGHNA and CDR2 YSLEER. V lost 4 bases and J 5 bases, leaving 12 bases between the germline ends. CDR3 DNA: TGCGCCAGCAGCCTCAGGGTTTCGGACAATGAGCAGTTCTTC. It encodes CASSLRVSDNEQFF.